This T cell receptor beta chain was recorded in a study of blood T cell repertoires in COVID-19. Overall study: The United States, Italy and Spain provided the acute and convalescent COVID-19 samples. T cells, B-cell-depleted T cells, or PBMCs provided the cDNA or gDNA that served as material.

With V trimmed by 3 bases and J by 4 bases, 7 bases remained unmatched. Germline assignment: CDR1 KGHDR and CDR2 SFDVKD. The CDR3 contains 17 residues. Source study methods: Amplifying reference gene primers gave estimates of nucleated cell counts. Data came from immunoSEQ multiplex PCR; TCRdb stores just in-frame clones and leaves some out. V and J calls plus clone size are reproduced from that table; the DNA served to infer D and trimming. The sample holds roughly 200,000 clones, just under 90% seen once. The origin of this receptor is a man aged 55 to 70 who had recovered from COVID-19. The J gene is TRBJ2-3, the V gene TRBV24-1; TRBD1 agrees at 12 bases. Specimen: peripheral blood. CDR3 nucleotide sequence: TGTGCCACCAGTGATCGACGCCGGGACAGGGGGCCAGATACGCAGTATTTT. Protein: CATSDRRRDRGPDTQYF.